The 5 T cell receptor beta chains below were found in one sample sequenced in a study of blood T cell repertoires in COVID-19. TCRdb's table, derived via immunoSEQ multiplex PCR, lists solely in-frame clones and lacks some. Of about 130,000 clones listed, roughly 90% are singletons. Sequenced input: peripheral blood. These receptors were collected from a man between 65 and 85 years old with active COVID-19.

The rearrangement uses TRBV5-5 and TRBJ2-7; D possibly corresponds to TRBD2 (5 bases). The CDR3 length is 14 residues. V was trimmed by 3 bases and J by 4 bases, leaving 14 bases between them. From germline, CDR1 is SGHKS and CDR2 YYEKEE (reference sequence). In DNA, the CDR3 is TGTGCCAGCAGCTCCCCGGGCGGCGGGTACGAGCAGTACTTC. Translated, it gives CASSSPGGGYEQYF.

This sequence joins TRBV5-8 and TRBJ2-1; 7 nucleotides align to TRBD2. The CDR3 sequence is 16 residues long. The V segment lost 0 bases and the J segment 3 bases; nucleotides outside the gene matches: 6. The germline CDR1 and CDR2 sequences are SGHTS and YDEGEE. The CDR3 here is CASSLGDPGGYNEQFF. As DNA, the CDR3 is TGTGCCAGCAGCTTGGGGGACCCGGGAGGCTACAATGAGCAGTTCTTC.

J is TRBJ2-7 and V is TRBV6-5, with D perhaps matching TRBD1 (5 bases). The germline V gene has CDR1 MNHEY and CDR2 SVGAGI. V gave up 6 bases and J gave up 7 bases, with 19 bases separating them. The CDR3 totals 14 residues. CDR3 in amino acids: CASRGPSLKGEQYF. The CDR3 region has the DNA TGTGCCAGCAGAGGGCCAAGTCTTAAGGGGGAGCAGTACTTC.

The chain has TRBV27 and TRBJ2-1, with 13 bases matching TRBD2. The CDR3 runs 17 residues. V shed 0 bases and J 7 bases; nucleotides not matched to a gene: 6. Germline CDR1 and CDR2: MNHEY and SMNVEV (reference sequence). CDR3 sequence: CASSLSRTSGSWNEQFF. For the CDR3, the DNA is TGTGCCAGCAGTTTATCGAGGACTAGCGGGAGTTGGAATGAGCAGTTCTTC.

J is TRBJ1-2 and V is TRBV7-2, with 7 nucleotides matching TRBD1. Germline V lookup: CDR1 SGHTA, CDR2 FQGNSA. V lost 5 bases and J lost 7; bases outside the gene matches: 10. The CDR3 spans 14 residues. CDR3 residues: CASSPDRVVLGYTF. In DNA, the CDR3 is TGTGCCAGCAGCCCCGACAGGGTGGTGCTTGGCTACACCTTC.